This T cell receptor beta chain was sequenced during a study of CD8 T cells in ankylosing spondylitis. This clonotype was recorded at least ten times. The antigen is undetermined. Germline V gene sequence: CDR1 SGHRS, CDR2 YFSETQ. The CDR3 has 14 residues. Germline trimming cut 7 bases from V and 4 bases from J; bases unmatched to any gene: 9. Points from the study as a whole: Within ankylosing spondylitis blood, a TCR beta motif made up of under 10 highly homologous variants appeared to be characteristic.

Scientists made TCR beta libraries using quantitative 5'-RACE with molecular barcodes. TCRdb fed the 5' RACE reads into MiXCR, producing one record per CDR3 protein. The sample yields about 220,000 distinct CDR3 sequences, over 9.5% seen once. The chain uses TRBV5-1 and TRBJ2-3, with 7 bases fitting TRBD2. This sequence originates from a male donor with ankylosing spondylitis or in good health (not recorded which). The sequenced sample consisted of blood, either unsorted or a sorted T cell fraction (not recorded which). Here the CDR3 reads CASRRAGISDTQYF. CDR3 nucleotides: TGCGCCAGCCGTAGAGCGGGGATTTCAGATACGCAGTATTTT.